This T cell receptor beta chain is drawn from a study of T-cell reconstitution after alpha-beta-depleted transplantation in children. Study-level findings and limits: At one year after transplant, newly produced T cells mostly accounted for T-cell counts and diversity.

Molecular barcoding with unique molecular identifiers was used for the TCRbeta library. TCRdb re-called the PCR reads with MiXCR, one entry per CDR3 protein. The sample consists of around 700,000 distinct CDR3 sequences, roughly 13% of them appearing once. Details on this clonotype: Its specificity is not known.

Germline CDR1 KGHDR, CDR2 SFDVKD. Between the trimmed V and J ends, which lost 0 bases and 1 base, there was a span of 11 bases. This CDR3 region has 17 residues. The sample here was PBMCs, taken before TCRalphabeta/CD19-depleted stem cell transplant. This TCR came from a girl aged 2 to 9 with congenital amegakaryocytic thrombocytopenia, due to receive a stem cell transplant. The chain carries TRBV24-1 and TRBJ2-2; either TRBD1 or TRBD2 may supply D (6 bases each). The CDR3 bases are TGTGCCACCAGTGATTTGGCGGGACATGAGAACACCGGGGAGCTGTTTTTT. Protein sequence: CATSDLAGHENTGELFF.